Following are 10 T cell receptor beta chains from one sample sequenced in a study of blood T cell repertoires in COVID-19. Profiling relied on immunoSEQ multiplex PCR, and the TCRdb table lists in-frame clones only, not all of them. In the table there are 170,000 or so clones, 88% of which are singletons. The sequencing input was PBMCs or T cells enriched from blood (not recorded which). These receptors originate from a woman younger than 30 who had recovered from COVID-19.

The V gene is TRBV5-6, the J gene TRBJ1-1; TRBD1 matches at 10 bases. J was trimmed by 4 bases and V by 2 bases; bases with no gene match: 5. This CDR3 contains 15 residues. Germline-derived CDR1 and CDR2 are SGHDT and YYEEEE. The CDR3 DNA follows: TGTGCCAGCAGCTTTAGGGGGACAGGGGCCACTGAAGCTTTCTTT. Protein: CASSFRGTGATEAFF.

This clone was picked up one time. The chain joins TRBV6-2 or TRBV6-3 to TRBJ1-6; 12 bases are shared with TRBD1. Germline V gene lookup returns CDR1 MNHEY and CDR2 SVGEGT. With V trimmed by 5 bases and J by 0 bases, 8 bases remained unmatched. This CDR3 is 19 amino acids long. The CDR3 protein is CASSPGTGGLSSYNSPLHF. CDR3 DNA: TGTGCCAGCAGTCCCGGGACAGGGGGCCTCAGCTCCTATAATTCACCCCTCCACTTT.

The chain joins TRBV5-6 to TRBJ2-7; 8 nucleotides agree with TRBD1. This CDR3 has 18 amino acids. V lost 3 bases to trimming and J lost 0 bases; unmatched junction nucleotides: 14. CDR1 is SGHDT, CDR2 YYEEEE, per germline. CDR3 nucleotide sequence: TGTGCCAGCAGCTGGGGTACGGGGCGAGGACAGGGCTCCTACGAGCAGTACTTC. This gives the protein CASSWGTGRGQGSYEQYF.

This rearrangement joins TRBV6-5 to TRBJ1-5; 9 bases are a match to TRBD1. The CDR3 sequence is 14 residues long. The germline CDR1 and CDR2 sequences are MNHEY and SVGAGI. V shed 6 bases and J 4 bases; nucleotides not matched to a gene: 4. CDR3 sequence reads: CASSSDRGNQPQHF. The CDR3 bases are TGTGCCAGCAGCTCCGACAGGGGGAATCAGCCCCAGCATTTT.

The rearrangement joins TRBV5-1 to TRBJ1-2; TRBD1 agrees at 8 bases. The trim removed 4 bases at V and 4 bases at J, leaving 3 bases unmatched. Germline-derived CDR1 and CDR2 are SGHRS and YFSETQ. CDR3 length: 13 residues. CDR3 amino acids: CASSTDRGYGYTF. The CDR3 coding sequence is TGCGCCAGCAGCACCGACAGGGGCTATGGCTACACCTTC.

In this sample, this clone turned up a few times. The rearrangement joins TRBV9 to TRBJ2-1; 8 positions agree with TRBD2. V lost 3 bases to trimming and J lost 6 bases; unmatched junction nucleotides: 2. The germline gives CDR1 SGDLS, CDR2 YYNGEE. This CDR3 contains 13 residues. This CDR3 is CASSGTSGNEQFF. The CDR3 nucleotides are TGTGCCAGCAGCGGTACTAGCGGCAATGAGCAGTTCTTC.

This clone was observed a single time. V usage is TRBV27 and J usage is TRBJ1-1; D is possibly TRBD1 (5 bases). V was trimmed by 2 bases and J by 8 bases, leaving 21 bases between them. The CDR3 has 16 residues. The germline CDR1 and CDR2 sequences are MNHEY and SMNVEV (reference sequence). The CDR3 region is CASSLNVGGSPSEAFF. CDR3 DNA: TGTGCCAGCAGTTTAAACGTGGGGGGGTCCCCTTCAGAAGCTTTCTTT.

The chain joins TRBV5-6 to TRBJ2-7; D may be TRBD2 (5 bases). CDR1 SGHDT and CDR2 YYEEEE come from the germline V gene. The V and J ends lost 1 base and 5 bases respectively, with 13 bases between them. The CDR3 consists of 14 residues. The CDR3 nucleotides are TGTGCCAGCAGCTTGTCTAGCCCCCCCCACGAGCAGTACTTC. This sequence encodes CASSLSSPPHEQYF. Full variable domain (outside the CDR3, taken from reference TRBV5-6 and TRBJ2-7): DAGVTQSPTHLIKTRGQQVTLRCSPKSGHDTVSWYQQALGQGPQFIFQYYEEEERQRGNFPDRFSGHQFPNYSSELNVNALLLGDSALYLCASSLSSPPHEQYFGPGTRLTVT.

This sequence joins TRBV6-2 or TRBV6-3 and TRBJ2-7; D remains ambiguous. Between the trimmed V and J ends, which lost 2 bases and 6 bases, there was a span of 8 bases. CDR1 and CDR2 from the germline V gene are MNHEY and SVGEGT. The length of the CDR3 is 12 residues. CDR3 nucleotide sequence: TGTGCCAGCAGTTACGGCCCCTCCGAGCAGTACTTC. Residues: CASSYGPSEQYF.

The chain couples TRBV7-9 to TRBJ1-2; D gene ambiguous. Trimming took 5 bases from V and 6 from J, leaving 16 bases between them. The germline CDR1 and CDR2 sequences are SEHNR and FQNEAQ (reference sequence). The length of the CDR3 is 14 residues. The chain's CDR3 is CASSTGRKQDGYTF. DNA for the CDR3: TGTGCCAGCAGCACCGGGAGAAAGCAGGATGGCTACACCTTC. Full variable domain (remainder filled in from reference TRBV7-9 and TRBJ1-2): DTGVSQNPRHKITKRGQNVTFRCDPISEHNRLYWYRQTLGQGPEFLTYFQNEAQLEKSRLLSDRFSAERPKGSFSTLEIQRTEQGDSAMYLCASSTGRKQDGYTFGSGTRLTVV.